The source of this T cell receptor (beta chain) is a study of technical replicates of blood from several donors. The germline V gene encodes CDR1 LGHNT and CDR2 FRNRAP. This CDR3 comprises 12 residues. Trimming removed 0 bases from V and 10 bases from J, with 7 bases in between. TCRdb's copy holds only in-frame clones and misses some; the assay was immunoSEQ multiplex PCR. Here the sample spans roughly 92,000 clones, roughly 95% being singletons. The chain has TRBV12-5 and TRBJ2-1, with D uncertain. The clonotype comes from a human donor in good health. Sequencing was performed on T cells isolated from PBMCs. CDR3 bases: TGTGCTAGTGGTTTGGTGGAGAACGAGCAGTTCTTC. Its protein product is CASGLVENEQFF.